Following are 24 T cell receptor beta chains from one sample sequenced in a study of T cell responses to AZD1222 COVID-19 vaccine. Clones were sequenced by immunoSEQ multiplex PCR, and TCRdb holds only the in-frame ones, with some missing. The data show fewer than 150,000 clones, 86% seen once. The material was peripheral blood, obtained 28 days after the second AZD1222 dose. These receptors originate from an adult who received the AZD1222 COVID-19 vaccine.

CDR3 loop: CASSLGLEQFF. DNA for the CDR3: TGTGCCAGCAGTTTGGGACTTGAGCAGTTCTTC. The rearrangement joins TRBV27 to TRBJ2-1, with D possibly matching TRBD2 (6 bases). The CDR3 runs 11 residues. Trimming took 3 bases from V and 9 from J, leaving 6 bases between them. The germline V gene encodes CDR1 MNHEY and CDR2 SMNVEV (reference sequence).

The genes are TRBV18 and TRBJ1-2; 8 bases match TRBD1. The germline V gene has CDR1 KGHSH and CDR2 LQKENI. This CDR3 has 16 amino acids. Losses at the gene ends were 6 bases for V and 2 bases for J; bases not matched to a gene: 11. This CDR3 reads CASSPLGQARNYGYTF. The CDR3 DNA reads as TGTGCCAGCTCCCCTCTGGGACAGGCTCGAAACTATGGCTACACCTTC.

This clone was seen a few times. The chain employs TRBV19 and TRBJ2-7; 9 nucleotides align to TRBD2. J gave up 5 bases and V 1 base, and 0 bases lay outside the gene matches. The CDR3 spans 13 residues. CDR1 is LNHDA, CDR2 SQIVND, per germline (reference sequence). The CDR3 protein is CASSIGGRDEQYF. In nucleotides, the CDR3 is TGTGCCAGTAGTATAGGCGGGAGGGACGAGCAGTACTTC.

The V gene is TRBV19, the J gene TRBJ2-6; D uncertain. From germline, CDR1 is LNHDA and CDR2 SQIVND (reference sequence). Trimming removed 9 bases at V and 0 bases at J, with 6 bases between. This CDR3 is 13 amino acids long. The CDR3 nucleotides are TGTGCCAGCAGGTTCTCTGGGGCCAACGTCCTGACTTTC. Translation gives CASRFSGANVLTF.

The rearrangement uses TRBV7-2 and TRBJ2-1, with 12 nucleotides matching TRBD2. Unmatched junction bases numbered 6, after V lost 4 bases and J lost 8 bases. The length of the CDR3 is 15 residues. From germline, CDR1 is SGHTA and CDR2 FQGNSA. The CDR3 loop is CASSSTSGRHYEQFF. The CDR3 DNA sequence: TGTGCCAGCAGCTCGACTAGCGGGAGACACTATGAGCAGTTCTTC.

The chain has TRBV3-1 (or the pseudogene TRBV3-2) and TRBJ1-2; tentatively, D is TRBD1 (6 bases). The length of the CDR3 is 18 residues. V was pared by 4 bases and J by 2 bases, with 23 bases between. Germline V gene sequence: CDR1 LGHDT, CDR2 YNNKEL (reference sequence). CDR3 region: CASSLGPGAGVPNYGYTF. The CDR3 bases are TGTGCCAGCAGCCTAGGCCCGGGGGCAGGGGTCCCCAACTATGGCTACACCTTC.

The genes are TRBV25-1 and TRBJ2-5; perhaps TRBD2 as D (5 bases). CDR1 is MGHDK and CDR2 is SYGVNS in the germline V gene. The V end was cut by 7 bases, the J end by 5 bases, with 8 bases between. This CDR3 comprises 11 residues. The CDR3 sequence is CASKGGETQYF. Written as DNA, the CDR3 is TGTGCCAGCAAGGGCGGGGAGACCCAGTACTTC. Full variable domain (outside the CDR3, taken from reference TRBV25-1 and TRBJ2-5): EADIYQTPRYLVIGTGKKITLECSQTMGHDKMYWYQQDPGMELHLIHYSYGVNSTEKGDLSSESTVSRIRTEHFPLTLESARPSHTSQYLCASKGGETQYFGPGTRLLVL.

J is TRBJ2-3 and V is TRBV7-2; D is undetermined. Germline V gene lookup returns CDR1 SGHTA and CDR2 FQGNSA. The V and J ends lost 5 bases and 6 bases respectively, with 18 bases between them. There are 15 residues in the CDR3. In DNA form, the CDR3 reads TGTGCCAGCAGCCCCAGAGGCGCCCCCCGGGATACGCAGTATTTT. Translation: CASSPRGAPRDTQYF.

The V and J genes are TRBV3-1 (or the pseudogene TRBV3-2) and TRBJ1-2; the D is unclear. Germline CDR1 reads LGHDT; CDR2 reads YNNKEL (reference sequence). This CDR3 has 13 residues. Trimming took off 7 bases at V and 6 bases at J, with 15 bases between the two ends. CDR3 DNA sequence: TGTGCCAGCAAAAGAAGCGTGTTGGATGGCTACACCTTC. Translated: CASKRSVLDGYTF.

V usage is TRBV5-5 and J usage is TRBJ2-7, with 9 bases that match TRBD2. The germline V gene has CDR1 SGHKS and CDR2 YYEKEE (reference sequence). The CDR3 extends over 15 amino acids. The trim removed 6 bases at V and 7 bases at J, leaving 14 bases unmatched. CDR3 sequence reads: CASTLRLAGGKEQYF. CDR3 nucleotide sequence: TGTGCCAGCACCCTCCGTCTCGCGGGAGGGAAAGAGCAGTACTTC.

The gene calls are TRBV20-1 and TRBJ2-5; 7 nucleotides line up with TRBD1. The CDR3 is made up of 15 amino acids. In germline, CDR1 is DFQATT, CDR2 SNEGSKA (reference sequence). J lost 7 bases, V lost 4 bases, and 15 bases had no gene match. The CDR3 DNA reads TGCAGTGCTAATGACCGAGGACAGGCTTTTGGGACCCAGTACTTC. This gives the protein CSANDRGQAFGTQYF.

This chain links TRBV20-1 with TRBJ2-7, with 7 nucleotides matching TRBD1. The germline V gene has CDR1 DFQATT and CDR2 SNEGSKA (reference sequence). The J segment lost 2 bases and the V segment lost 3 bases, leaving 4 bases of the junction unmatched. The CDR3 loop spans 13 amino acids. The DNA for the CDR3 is TGCAGTGCTAGTACAGGGGATCCCTACGAGCAGTACTTC. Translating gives CSASTGDPYEQYF.

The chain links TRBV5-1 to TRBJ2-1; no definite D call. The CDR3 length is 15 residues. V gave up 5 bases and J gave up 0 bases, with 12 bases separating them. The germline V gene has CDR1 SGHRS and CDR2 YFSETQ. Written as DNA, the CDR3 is TGCGCCAGCAGAGTTTCCGCCTCCTCCTACAATGAGCAGTTCTTC. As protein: CASRVSASSYNEQFF.

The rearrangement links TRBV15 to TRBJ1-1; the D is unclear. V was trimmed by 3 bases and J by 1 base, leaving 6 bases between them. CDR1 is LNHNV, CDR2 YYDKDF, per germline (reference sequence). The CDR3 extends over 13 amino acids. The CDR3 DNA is TGTGCCACCAGCAGTGTACAGAACACTGAAGCTTTCTTT. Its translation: CATSSVQNTEAFF.

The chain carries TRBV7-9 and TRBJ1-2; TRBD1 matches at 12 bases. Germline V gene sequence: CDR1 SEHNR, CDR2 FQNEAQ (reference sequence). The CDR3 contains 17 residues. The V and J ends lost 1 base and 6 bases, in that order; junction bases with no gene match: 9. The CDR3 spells CASSLVGTGGVLHGYTF. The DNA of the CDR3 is TGTGCCAGCAGCTTAGTTGGGACAGGGGGCGTTCTCCATGGCTACACCTTC.

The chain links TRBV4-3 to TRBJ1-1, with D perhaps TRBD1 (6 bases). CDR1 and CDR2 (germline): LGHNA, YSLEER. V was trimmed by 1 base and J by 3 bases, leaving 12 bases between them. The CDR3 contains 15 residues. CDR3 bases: TGCGCCAGCAGCCAAGTAGGGGGGAGGGACACTGAAGCTTTCTTT. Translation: CASSQVGGRDTEAFF.

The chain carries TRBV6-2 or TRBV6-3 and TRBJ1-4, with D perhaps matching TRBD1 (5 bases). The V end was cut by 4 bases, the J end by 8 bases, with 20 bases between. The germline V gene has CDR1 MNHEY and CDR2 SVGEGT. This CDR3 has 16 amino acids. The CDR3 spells CASSLVGAGGIEKLFF. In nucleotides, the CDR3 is TGTGCCAGCAGTTTGGTGGGCGCTGGGGGGATCGAAAAACTGTTTTTT.

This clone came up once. This chain's CDR3 is CASSSGQGDQPQHF. CDR3 DNA: TGTGCCAGCAGCTCTGGACAGGGAGATCAGCCCCAGCATTTT. V gene TRBV11-2 combines with J gene TRBJ1-5; 8 bases match TRBD1. V trimming: 4 bases; J trimming: 5 bases; junction bases outside the gene matches: 4. This CDR3 has 14 amino acids. Germline CDR1 reads SGHAT; CDR2 reads FQNNGV.

The CDR3 region has the DNA TGCGCCAGCAGCCTACACAGCGGCGGGAGTTATGAACGCCATTACAATGAGCAGTTCTTC. Encoded protein: CASSLHSGGSYERHYNEQFF. The genes are TRBV5-1 and TRBJ2-1; 7 nucleotides line up with TRBD2. Trimming cost V 4 bases and J 4 bases; bases outside gene matches: 23. This CDR3 contains 20 residues. Per the germline V gene, CDR1 is SGHRS and CDR2 is YFSETQ.

The CDR3 DNA is TGCGCCAGCAGCATGAGCGGGGGGGACTACGAGCAGTACTTC. It specifies CASSMSGGDYEQYF. The chain carries TRBV5-1 and TRBJ2-7; 10 nucleotides align to TRBD2. In germline, CDR1 is SGHRS, CDR2 YFSETQ. The CDR3 length is 14 residues. V shed 4 bases and J 3 bases; nucleotides not matched to a gene: 4.

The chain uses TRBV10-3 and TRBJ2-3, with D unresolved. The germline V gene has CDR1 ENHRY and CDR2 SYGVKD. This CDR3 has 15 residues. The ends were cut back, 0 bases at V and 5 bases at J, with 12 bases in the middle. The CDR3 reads CAISESPPRVDTQYF. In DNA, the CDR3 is TGTGCCATCAGTGAGTCCCCTCCCCGGGTAGATACGCAGTATTTT.

CDR3 loop: CASSFITGVTGANVLTF. The CDR3 DNA reads as TGTGCCAGCAGTTTCATTACAGGGGTCACTGGGGCCAACGTCCTGACTTTC. The chain has TRBV28 and TRBJ2-6; TRBD1 matches at 7 bases. The CDR3 extends over 17 amino acids. Germline lookup yields CDR1 MDHEN and CDR2 SYDVKM. Unmatched junction bases numbered 7, after V lost 3 bases and J lost 2 bases.

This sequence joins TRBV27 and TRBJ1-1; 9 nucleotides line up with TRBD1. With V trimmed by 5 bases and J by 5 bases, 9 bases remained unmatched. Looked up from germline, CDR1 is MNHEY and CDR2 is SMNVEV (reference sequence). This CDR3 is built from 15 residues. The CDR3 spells CASSTIQGAVTEAFF. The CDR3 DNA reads TGTGCCAGCAGTACAATACAGGGGGCAGTAACTGAAGCTTTCTTT.

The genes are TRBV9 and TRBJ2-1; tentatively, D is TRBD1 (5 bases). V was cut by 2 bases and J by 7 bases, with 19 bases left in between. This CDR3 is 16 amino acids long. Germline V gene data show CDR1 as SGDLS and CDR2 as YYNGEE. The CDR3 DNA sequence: TGTGCCAGCAGCGTGGTGGCAGGGATTGGTCCGAATGAGCAGTTCTTC. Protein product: CASSVVAGIGPNEQFF.